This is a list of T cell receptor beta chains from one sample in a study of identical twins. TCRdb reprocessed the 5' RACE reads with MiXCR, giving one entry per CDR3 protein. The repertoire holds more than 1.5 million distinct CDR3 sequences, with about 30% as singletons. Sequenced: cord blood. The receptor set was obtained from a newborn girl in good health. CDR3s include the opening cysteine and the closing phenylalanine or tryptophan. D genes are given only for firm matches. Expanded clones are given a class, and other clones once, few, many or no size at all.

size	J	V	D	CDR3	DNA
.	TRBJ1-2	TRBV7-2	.	CASSYYGRQPNGYTF	TGTGCCAGCAGCTACTATGGGCGGCAACCCAATGGCTACACCTTC
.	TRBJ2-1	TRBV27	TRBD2	CASSFPRLAAYNEQFF	TGTGCCAGCAGTTTTCCAAGACTAGCGGCCTACAATGAGCAGTTCTTC
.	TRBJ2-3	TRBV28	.	CASTQRPGSGTDTHYF	TGTGCCAGCACCCAGAGGCCCGGTTCTGGCACAGATACGCACTATTTT
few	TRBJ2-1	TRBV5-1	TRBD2	CASWTSGSSYNEQFF	TGCGCCAGCTGGACTAGCGGGAGCTCCTACAATGAGCAGTTCTTC
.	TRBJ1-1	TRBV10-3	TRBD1	CAIRGGQGANTEAFF	TGTGCCATCAGGGGGGGACAGGGCGCGAACACTGAAGCTTTCTTT
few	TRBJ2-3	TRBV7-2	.	CASSFWGIRADTQYF	TGTGCCAGCAGCTTTTGGGGGATTAGGGCAGATACGCAGTATTTT
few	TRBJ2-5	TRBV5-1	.	CASSLGRQGETQYF	TGCGCCAGCAGCTTGGGTCGTCAGGGAGAGACCCAGTACTTC
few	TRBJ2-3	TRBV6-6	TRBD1	CASSYYDRATDTQYF	TGTGCCAGCAGTTATTATGACAGGGCCACAGATACGCAGTATTTT
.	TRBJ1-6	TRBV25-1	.	CASSGWNSPLHF	TGTGCCAGCAGTGGGTGGAATTCACCCCTCCACTTT
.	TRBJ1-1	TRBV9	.	CASSDGRYTEAFF	TGTGCCAGCAGCGACGGGAGATACACTGAAGCTTTCTTT
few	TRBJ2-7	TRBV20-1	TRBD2	CSARPTSSEQYF	TGCAGTGCTAGACCGACTAGCAGCGAGCAGTACTTC
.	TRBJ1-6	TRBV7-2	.	CASLSASGHDYNSPLHF	TGTGCCAGCCTCTCGGCCTCTGGCCATGACTATAATTCACCCCTCCACTTT
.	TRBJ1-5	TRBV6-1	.	CASSSPGRRVDQPQHF	TGTGCCAGCAGTTCCCCCGGGCGGCGGGTCGATCAGCCCCAGCATTTT
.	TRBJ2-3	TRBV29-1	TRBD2	CSALGTSGGAHTQYF	TGCAGCGCTCTCGGGACTAGCGGGGGGGCCCATACGCAGTATTTT
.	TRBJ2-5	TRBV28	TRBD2	CASSFAGEPGEQYF	TGTGCCAGCAGTTTCGCGGGAGAGCCAGGAGAGCAGTACTTC
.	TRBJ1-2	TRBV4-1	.	CASSQAHQLRGYTF	TGCGCCAGCAGCCAAGCCCACCAGCTTCGAGGCTACACCTTC
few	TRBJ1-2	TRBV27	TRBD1	CASSRQGQVYGYTF	TGTGCCAGCAGTCGACAGGGACAGGTCTATGGCTACACCTTC
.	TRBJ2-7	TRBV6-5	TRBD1	CASSYSGDSLSYEQYF	TGTGCCAGCAGTTACTCGGGGGACAGTCTATCCTACGAGCAGTACTTC